Listed here is a single TCR beta chain. Its cognate antigen is unknown. The data derive from a study of cytomegalovirus exposure and HLA in healthy donors. V gave up 3 bases and J gave up 1 base, with 13 bases separating them. Germline lookup yields CDR1 LNHDA and CDR2 SQIVND (reference sequence). The CDR3 has 15 residues. Findings and limits, study-wide: Several top significant clusters appeared, in a later analysis, to be linked to common viral pathogens. Both high specificity and high sensitivity reportedly marked the classifier's diagnosis of cytomegalovirus status. Compared with the approximately 680-donor mean, an Asian-associated ancestry cluster reportedly had fewer N-insertions, according to a later analysis. It was only CMV serostatus that was available as immune exposure information.

The primer mix had 60 Vbeta and 13 Jbeta primers. The method was immunoSEQ multiplex PCR; TCRdb's version includes in-frame clones alone and lacks a portion of them. Of approximately 120,000 clones listed, around four fifths are singletons. The source material was PBMCs. The TCR originated in a young man in good health and CMV-seropositive. The chain employs TRBV19 and TRBJ2-7, with a tentative D call TRBD1 (5 bases). DNA of the CDR3: TGTGCCAGTAGTATGCCCCAGGGTTTTTCCTACGAGCAGTACTTC. Translated: CASSMPQGFSYEQYF.